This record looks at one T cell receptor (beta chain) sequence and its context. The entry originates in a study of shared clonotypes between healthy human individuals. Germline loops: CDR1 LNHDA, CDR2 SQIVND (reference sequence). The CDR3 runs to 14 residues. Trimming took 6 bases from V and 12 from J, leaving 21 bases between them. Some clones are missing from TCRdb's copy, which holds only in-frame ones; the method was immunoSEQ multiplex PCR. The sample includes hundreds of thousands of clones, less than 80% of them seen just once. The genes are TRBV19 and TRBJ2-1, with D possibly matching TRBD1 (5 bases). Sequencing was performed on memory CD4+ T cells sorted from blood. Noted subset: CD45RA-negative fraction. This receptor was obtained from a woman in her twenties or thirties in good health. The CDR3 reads CASRIRQGVARQFF. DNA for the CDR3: TGTGCCAGTAGAATACGGCAAGGGGTGGCGCGGCAGTTCTTC.